Detailed here is one T cell receptor beta chain. Sequencing used immunoSEQ multiplex PCR; TCRdb keeps in-frame clones, though not all of them. The sample records under 400,000 clones, roughly 86% being singletons. The age range of participants was about 18 to 95 years, with residence in fewer than 25 US areas. This record comes from a study of blood T cell repertoires in COVID-19. Study at large: Some COVID-19 samples were acute and others convalescent; all came from the United States, Italy and Spain.

Specimen: PBMCs or T cells enriched from blood (not recorded which). This receptor was obtained from a woman aged 30 to 39 who had been exposed to COVID-19.

The CDR3 region is CASSLDRVDFGKLFF. CDR3 in DNA: TGTGCCAGCAGCTTAGACAGGGTTGATTTCGGAAAACTGTTTTTT. The gene calls are TRBV11-2 and TRBJ1-4, with D maybe TRBD1 (5 bases). This CDR3 has 15 amino acids. The V and J ends lost 0 bases and 10 bases respectively, with 15 bases between them. The germline V gene encodes CDR1 SGHAT and CDR2 FQNNGV. Drawing the rest from reference TRBV11-2 and TRBJ1-4, the complete variable domain is EAGVAQSPRYKIIEKRQSVAFWCNPISGHATLYWYQQILGQGPKLLIQFQNNGVVDDSQLPKDRFSAERLKGVDSTLKIQPAKLEDSAVYLCASSLDRVDFGKLFFGSGTQLSVL.